This T cell receptor beta chain was sequenced in a study of chemoradiotherapy in HPV16-positive cancers. Study-wide results and limits: The functional HPV-specific definition rests on just two HPV16-positive patients.

The V gene's germline CDR1 is MNHEY and CDR2 SMNVEV (reference sequence). Trimming took off 5 bases at V and 3 bases at J, with 14 bases between the two ends. The CDR3 length is 14 residues. Here immunoSEQ multiplex PCR was the method, and the copy in TCRdb shows in-frame clones only, minus some. The sample yields 5,000 to 8,000 clones, approximately 92% seen once. This clone was observed a handful of times. Its antigen is undetermined. V gene TRBV27 combines with J gene TRBJ2-7, with D perhaps given as TRBD1 or TRBD2 (5 bases each). This receptor was obtained from a human donor with HPV-associated anogenital cancer. The material sequenced was blood, taken from a patient who underwent chemoradiotherapy. The CDR3 DNA sequence: TGTGCCAGCAGTGCCCCGGGACCCCTCTACGAGCAGTACTTC. It translates to CASSAPGPLYEQYF.